The sequence of this TCR beta chain was determined in a study of siplizumab effects on memory and regulatory T cells. As for this clone: What it binds is not known.

The study assayed 95,000 to 100,000 TCR templates per sample. TCRdb's copy holds only in-frame clones and misses some; the assay was immunoSEQ multiplex PCR. Here the sample spans roughly 75,000 clones, around 93% being singletons. Overall study findings and caveats: Naive T cells, seemingly more diverse than memory cells, seemed major alloresponse contributors. Versus over 25% in controls, the mappable alloreactive CD4+ clones averaged roughly 69% Treg-derived with siplizumab. Unstimulated subsets were the mapping target of only a minor fraction of alloreactive clones.

V lost 4 bases and J 2 bases, leaving 3 bases between the germline ends. The CDR3 runs 11 residues. Germline V gene data show CDR1 as SGHRS and CDR2 as YFSETQ. Sequenced: CD8+ T cells sorted from blood. The chain employs TRBV5-1 and TRBJ1-1; D is undetermined. This sequence was found in a human donor in good health. The CDR3 DNA reads TGCGCCAGCAGCACAAACACTGAAGCTTTCTTT. Translation gives CASSTNTEAFF.